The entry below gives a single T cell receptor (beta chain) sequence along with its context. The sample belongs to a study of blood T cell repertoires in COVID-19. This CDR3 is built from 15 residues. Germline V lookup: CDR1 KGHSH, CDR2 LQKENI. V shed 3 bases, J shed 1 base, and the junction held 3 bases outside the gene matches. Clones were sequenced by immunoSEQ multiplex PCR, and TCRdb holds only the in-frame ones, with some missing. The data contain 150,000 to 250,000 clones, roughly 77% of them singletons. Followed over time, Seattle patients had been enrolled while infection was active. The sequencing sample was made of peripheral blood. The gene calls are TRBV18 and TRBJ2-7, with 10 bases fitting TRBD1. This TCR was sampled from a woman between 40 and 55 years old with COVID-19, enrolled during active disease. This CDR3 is CASSPGTGASYEQYF. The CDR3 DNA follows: TGTGCCAGCTCACCGGGGACAGGGGCTTCCTACGAGCAGTACTTC. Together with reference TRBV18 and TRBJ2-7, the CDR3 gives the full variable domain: NAGVMQNPRHLVRRRGQEARLRCSPMKGHSHVYWYRQLPEEGLKFMVYLQKENIIDESGMPKERFSAEFPKEGPSILRIQQVVRGDSAAYFCASSPGTGASYEQYFGPGTRLTVT.